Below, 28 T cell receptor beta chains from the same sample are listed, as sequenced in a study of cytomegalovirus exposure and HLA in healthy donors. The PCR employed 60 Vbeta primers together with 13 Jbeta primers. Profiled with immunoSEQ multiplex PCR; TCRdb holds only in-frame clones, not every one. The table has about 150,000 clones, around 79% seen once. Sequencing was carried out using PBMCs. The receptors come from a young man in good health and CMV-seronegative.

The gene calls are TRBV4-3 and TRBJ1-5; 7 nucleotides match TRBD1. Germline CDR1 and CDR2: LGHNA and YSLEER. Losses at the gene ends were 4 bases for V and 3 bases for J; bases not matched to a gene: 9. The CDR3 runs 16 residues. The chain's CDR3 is CASSLYFGQDNQPQHF. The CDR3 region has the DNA TGCGCCAGCAGCCTATATTTCGGACAGGACAATCAGCCCCAGCATTTT.

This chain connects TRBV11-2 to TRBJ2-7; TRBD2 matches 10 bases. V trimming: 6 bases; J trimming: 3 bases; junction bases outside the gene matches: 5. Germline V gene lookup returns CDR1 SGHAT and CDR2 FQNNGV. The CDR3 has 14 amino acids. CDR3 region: CASRPIAGGYEQYF. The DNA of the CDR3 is TGTGCCAGCAGACCCATAGCGGGAGGCTACGAGCAGTACTTC.

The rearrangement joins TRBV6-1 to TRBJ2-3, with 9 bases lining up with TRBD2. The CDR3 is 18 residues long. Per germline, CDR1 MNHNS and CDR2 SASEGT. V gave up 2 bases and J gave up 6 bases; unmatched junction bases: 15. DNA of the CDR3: TGTGCCAGCAGTGAAATCCCGACTAGCGGAGACCATCGGGATACGCAGTATTTT. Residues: CASSEIPTSGDHRDTQYF.

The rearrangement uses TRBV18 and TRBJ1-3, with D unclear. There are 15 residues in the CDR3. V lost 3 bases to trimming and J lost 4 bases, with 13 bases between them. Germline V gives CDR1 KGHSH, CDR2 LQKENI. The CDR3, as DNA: TGTGCCAGCTCACCCCCGGGAGGGAGCGGAAACACCATATATTTT. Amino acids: CASSPPGGSGNTIYF.

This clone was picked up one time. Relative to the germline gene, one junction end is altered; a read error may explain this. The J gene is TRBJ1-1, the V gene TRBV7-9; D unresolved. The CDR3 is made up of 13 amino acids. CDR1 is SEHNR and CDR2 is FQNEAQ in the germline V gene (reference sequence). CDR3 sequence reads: CSSRDRWSPEAFF. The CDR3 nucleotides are TGTTCCAGCAGAGACCGCTGGAGTCCTGAAGCTTTCTTT.

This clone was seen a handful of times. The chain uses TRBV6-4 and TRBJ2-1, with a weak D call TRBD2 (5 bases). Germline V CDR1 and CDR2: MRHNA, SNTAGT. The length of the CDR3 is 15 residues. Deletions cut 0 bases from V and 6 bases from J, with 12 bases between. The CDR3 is CASSDSASSANEQFF. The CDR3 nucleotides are TGTGCCAGCAGTGACTCCGCTAGCTCGGCCAATGAGCAGTTCTTC.

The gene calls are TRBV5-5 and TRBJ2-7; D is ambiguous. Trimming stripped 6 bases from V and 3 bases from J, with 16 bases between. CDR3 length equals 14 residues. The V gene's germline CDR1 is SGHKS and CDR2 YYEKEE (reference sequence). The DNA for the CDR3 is TGTGCCAGCATGTCGCGACACGGTCTCTACGAGCAGTACTTC. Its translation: CASMSRHGLYEQYF. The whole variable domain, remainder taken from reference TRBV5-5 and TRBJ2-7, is DAGVTQSPTHLIKTRGQQVTLRCSPISGHKSVSWYQQVLGQGPQFIFQYYEKEERGRGNFPDRFSARQFPNYSSELNVNALLLGDSALYLCASMSRHGLYEQYFGPGTRLTVT.

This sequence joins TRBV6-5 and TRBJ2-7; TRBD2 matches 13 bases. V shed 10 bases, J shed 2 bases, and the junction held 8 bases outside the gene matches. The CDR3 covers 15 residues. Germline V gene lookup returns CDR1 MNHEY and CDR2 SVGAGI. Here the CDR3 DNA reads TGTGCCAACAGGGCCGGACTAGCGGGAGCCTACGAGCAGTACTTC. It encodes CANRAGLAGAYEQYF.

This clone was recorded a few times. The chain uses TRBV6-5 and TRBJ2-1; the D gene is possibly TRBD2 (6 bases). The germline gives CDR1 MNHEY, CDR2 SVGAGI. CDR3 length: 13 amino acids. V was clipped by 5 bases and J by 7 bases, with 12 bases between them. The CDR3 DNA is TGTGCCAGCAGTCCCCTAGGAGGGAATGAGCAGTTCTTC. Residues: CASSPLGGNEQFF.

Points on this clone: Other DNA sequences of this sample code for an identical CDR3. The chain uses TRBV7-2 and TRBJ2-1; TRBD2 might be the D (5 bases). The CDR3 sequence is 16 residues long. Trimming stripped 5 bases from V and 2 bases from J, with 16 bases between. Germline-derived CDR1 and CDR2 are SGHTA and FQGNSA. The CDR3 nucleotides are TGTGCCAGCAGCCCGGGTTGGACCGGGGCCTACAATGAGCAGTTCTTC. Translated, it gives CASSPGWTGAYNEQFF.

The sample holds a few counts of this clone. As DNA, the CDR3 is TGCGCCAGCAGCTCATCCCTCGGGACTAGCTACGAGCAGTACTTC. Encoded protein: CASSSSLGTSYEQYF. The rearrangement uses TRBV5-1 and TRBJ2-7; 8 positions match TRBD2. Germline CDR1 and CDR2: SGHRS and YFSETQ. V lost 3 bases to trimming and J lost 3 bases; unmatched junction nucleotides: 8. The CDR3 sequence is 15 residues long.

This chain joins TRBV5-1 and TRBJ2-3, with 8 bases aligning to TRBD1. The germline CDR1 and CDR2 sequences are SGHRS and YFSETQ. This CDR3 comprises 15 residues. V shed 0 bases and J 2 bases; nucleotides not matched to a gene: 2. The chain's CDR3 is CASSLEQGATDTQYF. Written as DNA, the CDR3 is TGCGCCAGCAGCTTGGAGCAGGGGGCCACAGATACGCAGTATTTT.

CDR3: CASNEVGGRSYTEAFF. CDR3 DNA: TGTGCCAGTAATGAGGTGGGGGGGCGTTCGTACACTGAAGCTTTCTTT. The chain uses TRBV19 and TRBJ1-1; TRBD1 is a possible D gene (6 bases). The ends were cut back, 7 bases at V and 3 bases at J, with 21 bases in the middle. CDR1 is LNHDA, CDR2 SQIVND, per germline (reference sequence). The CDR3 spans 16 residues.

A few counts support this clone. CDR3: CASSLGGGGEGYTF. The CDR3 DNA sequence: TGTGCCAGCAGCTTAGGAGGAGGGGGCGAGGGCTACACCTTC. The chain is built from TRBV7-9 and TRBJ1-2; 7 bases are shared with TRBD1. CDR1 SEHNR and CDR2 FQNEAQ come from the germline V gene (reference sequence). The junction had 7 bases not matched to a gene; V was cut back by 1 base and J by 8 bases. The CDR3 has 14 amino acids. The full variable domain, its missing parts supplied by reference TRBV7-9 and TRBJ1-2, is DTGVSQNPRHKITKRGQNVTFRCDPISEHNRLYWYRQTLGQGPEFLTYFQNEAQLEKSRLLSDRFSAERPKGSFSTLEIQRTEQGDSAMYLCASSLGGGGEGYTFGSGTRLTVV.

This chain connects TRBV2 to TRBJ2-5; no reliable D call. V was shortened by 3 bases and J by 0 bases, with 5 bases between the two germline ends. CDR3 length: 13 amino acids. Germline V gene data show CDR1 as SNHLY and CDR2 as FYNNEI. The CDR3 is CASSEGYQETQYF. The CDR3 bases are TGTGCCAGCAGTGAGGGCTACCAAGAGACCCAGTACTTC. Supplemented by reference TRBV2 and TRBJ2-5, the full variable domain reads EPEVTQTPSHQVTQMGQEVILRCVPISNHLYFYWYRQILGQKVEFLVSFYNNEISEKSEIFDDQFSVERPDGSNFTLKIRSTKLEDSAMYFCASSEGYQETQYFGPGTRLLVL.

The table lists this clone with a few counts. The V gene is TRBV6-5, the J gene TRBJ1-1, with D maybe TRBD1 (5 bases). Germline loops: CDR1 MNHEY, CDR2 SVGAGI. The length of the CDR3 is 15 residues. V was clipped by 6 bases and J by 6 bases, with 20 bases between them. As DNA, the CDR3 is TGTGCCAGCAGACGAAGCTTGGGACTAGCGCCTGAAGCTTTCTTT. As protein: CASRRSLGLAPEAFF.

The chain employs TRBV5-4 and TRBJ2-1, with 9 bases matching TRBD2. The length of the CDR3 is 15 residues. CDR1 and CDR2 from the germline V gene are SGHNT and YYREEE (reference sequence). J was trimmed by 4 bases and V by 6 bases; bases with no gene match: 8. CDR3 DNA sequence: TGTGCCAGCACCCCAGGAAGCGGGAGGTACAATGAGCAGTTCTTC. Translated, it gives CASTPGSGRYNEQFF.

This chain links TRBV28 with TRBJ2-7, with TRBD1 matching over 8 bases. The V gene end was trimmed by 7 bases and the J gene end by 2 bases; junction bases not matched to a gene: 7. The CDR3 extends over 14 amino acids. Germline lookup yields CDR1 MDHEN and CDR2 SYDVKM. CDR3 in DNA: TGTGCCAGCACCCCGGGACAGGTAACCTACGAGCAGTACTTC. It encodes CASTPGQVTYEQYF. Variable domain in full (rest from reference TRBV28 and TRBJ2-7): DVKVTQSSRYLVKRTGEKVFLECVQDMDHENMFWYRQDPGLGLRLIYFSYDVKMKEKGDIPEGYSVSREKKERFSLILESASTNQTSMYLCASTPGQVTYEQYFGPGTRLTVT.

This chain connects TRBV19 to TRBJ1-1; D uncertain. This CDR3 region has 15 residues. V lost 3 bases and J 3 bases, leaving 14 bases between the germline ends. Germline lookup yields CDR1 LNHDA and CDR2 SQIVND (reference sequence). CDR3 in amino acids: CASSINRGGDTEAFF. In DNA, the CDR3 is TGTGCCAGTAGTATTAACCGGGGTGGAGACACTGAAGCTTTCTTT.

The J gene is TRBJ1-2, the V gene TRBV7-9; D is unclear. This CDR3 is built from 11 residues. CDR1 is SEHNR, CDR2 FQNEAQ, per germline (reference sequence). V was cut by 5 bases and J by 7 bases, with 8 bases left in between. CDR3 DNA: TGTGCCAGCAGCCCGGGGAGTGGCTACACCTTC. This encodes CASSPGSGYTF. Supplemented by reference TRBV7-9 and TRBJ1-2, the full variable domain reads DTGVSQNPRHKITKRGQNVTFRCDPISEHNRLYWYRQTLGQGPEFLTYFQNEAQLEKSRLLSDRFSAERPKGSFSTLEIQRTEQGDSAMYLCASSPGSGYTFGSGTRLTVV.

The CDR3 here is CAWSVRAGLYNEQFF. The DNA for the CDR3 is TGTGCCTGGAGTGTACGAGCGGGCCTCTACAATGAGCAGTTCTTC. This chain joins TRBV30 and TRBJ2-1; maybe TRBD2 (6 bases). The V gene's germline CDR1 is GTSNPN and CDR2 SVGIG (reference sequence). V was clipped by 0 bases and J by 3 bases, with 12 bases between them. This CDR3 has 15 residues. Supplemented by reference TRBV30 and TRBJ2-1, the full variable domain reads SQTIHQWPATLVQPVGSPLSLECTVEGTSNPNLYWYRQAAGRGLQLLFYSVGIGQISSEVPQNLSASRPQDRQFILSSKKLLLSDSGFYLCAWSVRAGLYNEQFFGPGTRLTVL.

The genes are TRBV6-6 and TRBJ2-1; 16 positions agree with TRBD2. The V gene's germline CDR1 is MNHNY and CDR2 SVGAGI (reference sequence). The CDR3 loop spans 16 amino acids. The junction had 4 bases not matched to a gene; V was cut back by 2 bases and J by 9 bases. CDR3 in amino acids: CASSYPGTSGRGEQFF. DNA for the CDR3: TGTGCCAGCAGTTACCCCGGGACTAGCGGGAGGGGTGAGCAGTTCTTC.

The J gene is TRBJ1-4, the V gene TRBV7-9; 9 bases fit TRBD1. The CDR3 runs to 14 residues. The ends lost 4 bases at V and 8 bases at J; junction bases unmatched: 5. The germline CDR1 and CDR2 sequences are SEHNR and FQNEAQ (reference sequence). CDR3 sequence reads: CASSSGTGREKLFF. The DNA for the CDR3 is TGTGCCAGCAGCTCCGGGACAGGGCGGGAAAAACTGTTTTTT.

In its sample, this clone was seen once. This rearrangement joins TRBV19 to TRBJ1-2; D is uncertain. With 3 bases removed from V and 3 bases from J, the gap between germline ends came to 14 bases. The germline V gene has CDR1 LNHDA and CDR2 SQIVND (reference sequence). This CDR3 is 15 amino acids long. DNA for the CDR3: TGTGCCAGTAGTATCCCCGCAGGCACACACTATGGCTACACCTTC. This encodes CASSIPAGTHYGYTF.

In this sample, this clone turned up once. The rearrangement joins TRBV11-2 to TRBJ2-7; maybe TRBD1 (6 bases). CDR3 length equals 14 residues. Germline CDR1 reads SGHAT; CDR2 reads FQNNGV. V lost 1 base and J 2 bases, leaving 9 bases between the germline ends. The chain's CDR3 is CASSLAQGPYEQYF. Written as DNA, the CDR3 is TGTGCCAGCAGCTTAGCACAGGGCCCCTACGAGCAGTACTTC.

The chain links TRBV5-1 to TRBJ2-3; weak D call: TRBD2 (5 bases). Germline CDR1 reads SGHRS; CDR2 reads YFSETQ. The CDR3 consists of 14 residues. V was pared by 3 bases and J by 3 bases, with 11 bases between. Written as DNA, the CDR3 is TGCGCCAGCAGCTATGATTCGGGGACAGATACGCAGTATTTT. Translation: CASSYDSGTDTQYF.

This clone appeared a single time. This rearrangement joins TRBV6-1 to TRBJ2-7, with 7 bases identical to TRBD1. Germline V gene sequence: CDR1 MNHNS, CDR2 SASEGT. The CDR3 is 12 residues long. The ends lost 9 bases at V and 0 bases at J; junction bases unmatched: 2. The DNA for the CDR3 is TGTGCCAGGACAGGGACCTCCTACGAGCAGTACTTC. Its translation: CARTGTSYEQYF.

CDR3 region: CASRTLAVNEKLFF. The CDR3, as DNA: TGTGCCAGCCGGACGCTAGCAGTTAATGAAAAACTGTTTTTT. The V gene is TRBV19, the J gene TRBJ1-4; no definite D call. V lost 9 bases and J 4 bases, leaving 15 bases between the germline ends. From germline, CDR1 is LNHDA and CDR2 SQIVND (reference sequence). This CDR3 comprises 14 residues.